This record concerns one TCR beta chain sequence. What it binds is not known. These data originate in a study of Ad26.COV2.S vaccination and SARS-CoV-2 variants. Whole-study results and caveats: Vaccine recipients had higher spike-specific TCR breadth than placebo recipients.

Sequenced by immunoSEQ multiplex PCR; TCRdb stores in-frame clones only, minus some. Of around 7,000 clones listed, 65% to 85% are singletons. This sequence originates from a human donor who had recovered from COVID-19. Sequencing used peripheral blood, obtained after recovery from COVID-19.

CDR3 amino acids: CASSTSRADTQYF. The CDR3 nucleotides are TGTGCCAGCAGCACCAGTAGGGCAGATACGCAGTATTTT. The chain combines TRBV12-3 or TRBV12-4 with TRBJ2-3; D not certain. Trimming stripped 6 bases from V and 4 bases from J, with 11 bases between. The CDR3 is made up of 13 amino acids.